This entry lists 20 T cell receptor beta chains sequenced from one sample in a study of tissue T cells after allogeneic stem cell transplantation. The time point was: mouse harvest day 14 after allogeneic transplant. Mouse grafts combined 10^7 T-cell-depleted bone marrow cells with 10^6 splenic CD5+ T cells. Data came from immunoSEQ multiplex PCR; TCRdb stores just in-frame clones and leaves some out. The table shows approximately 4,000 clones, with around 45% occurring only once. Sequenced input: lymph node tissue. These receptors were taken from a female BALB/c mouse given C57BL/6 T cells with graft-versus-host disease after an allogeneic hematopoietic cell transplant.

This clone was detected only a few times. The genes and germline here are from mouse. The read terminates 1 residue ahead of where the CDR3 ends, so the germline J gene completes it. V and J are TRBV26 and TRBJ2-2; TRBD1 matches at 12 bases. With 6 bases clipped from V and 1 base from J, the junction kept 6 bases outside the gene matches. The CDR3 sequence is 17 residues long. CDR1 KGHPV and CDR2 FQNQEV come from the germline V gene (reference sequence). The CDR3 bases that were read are TGTGCCAGCAGCCGGGGACAGGGGGCCCGAAACACCGGGCAGCTCTAC. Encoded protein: CASSRGQGARNTGQLY. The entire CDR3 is CASSRGQGARNTGQLYF.

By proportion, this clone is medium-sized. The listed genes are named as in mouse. The part of the CDR3 DNA that was read is TGTGCCAGCAGTCTGGACTTTTATGAACAGTAC. Protein sequence: CASSLDFYEQY. The whole CDR3 region reads CASSLDFYEQYF. The chain carries TRBV26 and TRBJ2-7; D call uncertain. Read data end 1 residue before the CDR3 end; the end is taken from the germline J gene. Germline assignment: CDR1 KGHPV and CDR2 FQNQEV (reference sequence). CDR3 size: 12 residues. V shed 2 bases and J shed 4 bases, with 6 bases lying between them.

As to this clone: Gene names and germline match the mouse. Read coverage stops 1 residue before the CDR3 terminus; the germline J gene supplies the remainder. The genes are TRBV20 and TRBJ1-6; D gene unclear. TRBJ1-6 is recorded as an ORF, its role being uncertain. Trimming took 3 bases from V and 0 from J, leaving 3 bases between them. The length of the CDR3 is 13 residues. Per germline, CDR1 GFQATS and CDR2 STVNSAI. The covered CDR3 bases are TGTGGTGCTAGTGATTCCTATAATTCGCCCCTCTAC. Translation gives CGASDSYNSPLY. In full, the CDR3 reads CGASDSYNSPLYF.

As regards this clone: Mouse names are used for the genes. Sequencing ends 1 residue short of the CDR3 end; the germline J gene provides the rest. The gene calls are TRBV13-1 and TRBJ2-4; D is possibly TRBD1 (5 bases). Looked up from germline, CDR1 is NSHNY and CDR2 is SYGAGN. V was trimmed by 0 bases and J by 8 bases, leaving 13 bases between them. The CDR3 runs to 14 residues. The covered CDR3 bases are TGTGCCAGCAGTGATGCTAGGGAAAGGGGCACCTTGTAC. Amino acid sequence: CASSDARERGTLY. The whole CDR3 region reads CASSDARERGTLYF.

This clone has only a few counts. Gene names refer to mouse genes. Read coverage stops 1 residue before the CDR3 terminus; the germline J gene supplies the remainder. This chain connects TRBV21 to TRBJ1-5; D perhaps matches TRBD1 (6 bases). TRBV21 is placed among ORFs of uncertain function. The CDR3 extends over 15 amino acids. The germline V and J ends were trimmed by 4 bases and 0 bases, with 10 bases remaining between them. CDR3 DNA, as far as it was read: TGTGCTAGCAGTCTCCGGGACAATAACAACCAGGCTCCGCTT. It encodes CASSLRDNNNQAPL. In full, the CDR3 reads CASSLRDNNNQAPLF.

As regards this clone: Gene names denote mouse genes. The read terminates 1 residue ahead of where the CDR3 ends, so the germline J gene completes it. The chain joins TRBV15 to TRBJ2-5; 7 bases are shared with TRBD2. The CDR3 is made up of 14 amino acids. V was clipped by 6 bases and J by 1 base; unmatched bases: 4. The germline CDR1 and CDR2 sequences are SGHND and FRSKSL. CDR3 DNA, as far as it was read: TGTGCCAGCAGCCTTGGGGGGTACCAAGACACCCAGTAC. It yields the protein CASSLGGYQDTQY. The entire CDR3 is CASSLGGYQDTQYF.

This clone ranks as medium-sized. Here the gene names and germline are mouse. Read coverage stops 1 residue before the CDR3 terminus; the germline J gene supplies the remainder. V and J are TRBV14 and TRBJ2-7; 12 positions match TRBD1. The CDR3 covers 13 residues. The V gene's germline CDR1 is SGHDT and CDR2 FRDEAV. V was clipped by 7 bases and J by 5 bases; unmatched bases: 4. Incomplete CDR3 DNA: TGTGCCAGCGTTGGGACAGGGGGCGATGAACAGTAC. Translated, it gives CASVGTGGDEQY. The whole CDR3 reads CASVGTGGDEQYF.

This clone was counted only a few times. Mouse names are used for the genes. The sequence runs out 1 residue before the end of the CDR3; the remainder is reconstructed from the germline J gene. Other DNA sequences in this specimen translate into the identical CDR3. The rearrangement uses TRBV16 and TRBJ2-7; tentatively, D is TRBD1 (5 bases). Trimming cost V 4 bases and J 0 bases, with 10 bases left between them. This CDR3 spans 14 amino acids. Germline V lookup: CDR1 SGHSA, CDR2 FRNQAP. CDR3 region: CASSSQGSSYEQYF. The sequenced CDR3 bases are TGTGCAAGCAGCTCTCAGGGCAGCTCCTATGAACAGTAC.

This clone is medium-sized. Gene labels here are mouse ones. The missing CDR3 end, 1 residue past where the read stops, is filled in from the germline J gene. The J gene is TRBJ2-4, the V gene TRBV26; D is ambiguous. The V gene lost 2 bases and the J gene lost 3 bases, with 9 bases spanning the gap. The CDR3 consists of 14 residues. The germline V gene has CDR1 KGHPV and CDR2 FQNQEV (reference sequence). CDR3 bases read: TGTGCCAGCAGTCTGGGGGAGAGCCAAAACACCTTGTAC. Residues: CASSLGESQNTLY. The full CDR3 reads CASSLGESQNTLYF.

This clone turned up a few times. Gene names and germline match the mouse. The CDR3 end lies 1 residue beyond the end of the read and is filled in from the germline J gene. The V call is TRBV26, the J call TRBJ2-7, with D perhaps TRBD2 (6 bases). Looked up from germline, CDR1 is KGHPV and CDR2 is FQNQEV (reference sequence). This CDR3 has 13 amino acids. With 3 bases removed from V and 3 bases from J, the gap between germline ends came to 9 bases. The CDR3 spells CASSLPGDYEQYF. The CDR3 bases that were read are TGTGCCAGCAGTCTCCCTGGGGACTATGAACAGTAC.

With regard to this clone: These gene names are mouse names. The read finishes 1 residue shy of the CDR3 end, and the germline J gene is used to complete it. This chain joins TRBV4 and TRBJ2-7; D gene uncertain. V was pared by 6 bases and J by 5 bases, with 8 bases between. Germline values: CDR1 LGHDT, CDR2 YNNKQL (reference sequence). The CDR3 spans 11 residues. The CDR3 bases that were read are TGTGCCAGCAGTCCCATCCATGAACAGTAC. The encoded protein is CASSPIHEQY. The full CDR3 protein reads CASSPIHEQYF.

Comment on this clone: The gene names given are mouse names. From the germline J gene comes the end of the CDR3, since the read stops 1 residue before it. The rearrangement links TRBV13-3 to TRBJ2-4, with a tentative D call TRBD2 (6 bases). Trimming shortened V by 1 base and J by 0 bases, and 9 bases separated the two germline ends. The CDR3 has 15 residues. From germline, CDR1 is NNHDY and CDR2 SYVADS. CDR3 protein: CASSDSWGSQNTLYF. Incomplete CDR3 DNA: TGTGCCAGCAGTGATTCCTGGGGTAGTCAAAACACCTTGTAC. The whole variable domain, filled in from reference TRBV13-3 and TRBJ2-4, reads EAAVTQSPRSKVAVTGGKVTLSCHQTNNHDYMYWYRQDTGHGLRLIHYSYVADSTEKGDIPDGYKASRPSQENFSLILELASLSQTAVYFCASSDSWGSQNTLYFGAGTRLSVL.

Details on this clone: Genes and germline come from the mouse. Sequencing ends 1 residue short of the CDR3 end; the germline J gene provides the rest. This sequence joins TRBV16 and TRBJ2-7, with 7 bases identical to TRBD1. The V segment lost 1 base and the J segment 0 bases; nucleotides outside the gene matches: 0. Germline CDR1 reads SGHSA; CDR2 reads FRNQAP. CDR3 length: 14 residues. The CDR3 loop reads CASSLGDSSYEQYF. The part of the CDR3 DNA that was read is TGTGCAAGCAGCTTAGGGGACAGCTCCTATGAACAGTAC.

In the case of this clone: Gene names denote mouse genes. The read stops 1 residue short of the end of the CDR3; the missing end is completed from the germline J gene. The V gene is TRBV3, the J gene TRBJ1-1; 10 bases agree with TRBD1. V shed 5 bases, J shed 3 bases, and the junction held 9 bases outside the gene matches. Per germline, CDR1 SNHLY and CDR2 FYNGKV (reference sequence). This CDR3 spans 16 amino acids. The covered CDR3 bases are TGTGCCAGCAGCCCCTCCCGGGACAGGGGAGACACAGAAGTCTTC. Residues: CASSPSRDRGDTEVF. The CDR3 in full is CASSPSRDRGDTEVFF.

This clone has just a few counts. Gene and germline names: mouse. The CDR3 DNA, read in part, is TGCTCCAGCAGTCAAACGGGCAGCCAGGCTCCGCTT. Translating gives CSSSQTGSQAPL. The CDR3 reads in full as CSSSQTGSQAPLF. The genes are TRBV23 and TRBJ1-5. The read ends 1 residue early relative to the CDR3; the germline J gene fills the gap. This CDR3 spans 13 amino acids. Germline CDR1 KGHTA, CDR2 FQNQQP. The variable domain in full, with the rest retrieved from reference TRBV23 and TRBJ1-5, is DAAVTQKPRYLIKMKGQEAEMKCIPEKGHTAVFWYQQKQSKELKFLIYFQNQQPLDQIDMVKERFSAVCPSSSLCSLGIRTCEAEDSALYLCSSSQTGSQAPLFGEGTRLSVL.

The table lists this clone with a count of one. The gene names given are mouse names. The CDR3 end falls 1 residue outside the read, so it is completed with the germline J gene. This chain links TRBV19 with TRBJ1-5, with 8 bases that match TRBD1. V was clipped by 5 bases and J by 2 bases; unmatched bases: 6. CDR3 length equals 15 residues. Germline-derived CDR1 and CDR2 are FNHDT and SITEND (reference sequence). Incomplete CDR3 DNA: TGTGCCAGCAGCCCCACAGGGGGGGACAACCAGGCTCCGCTT. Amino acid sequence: CASSPTGGDNQAPL. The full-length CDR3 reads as CASSPTGGDNQAPLF.

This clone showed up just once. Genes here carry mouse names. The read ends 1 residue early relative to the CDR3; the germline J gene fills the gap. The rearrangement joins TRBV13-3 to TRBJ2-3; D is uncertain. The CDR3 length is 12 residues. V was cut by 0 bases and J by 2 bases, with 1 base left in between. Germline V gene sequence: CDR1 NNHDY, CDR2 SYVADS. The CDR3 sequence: CASSDDAETLYF. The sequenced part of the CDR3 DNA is TGTGCCAGCAGTGATGATGCAGAAACGCTGTAT.

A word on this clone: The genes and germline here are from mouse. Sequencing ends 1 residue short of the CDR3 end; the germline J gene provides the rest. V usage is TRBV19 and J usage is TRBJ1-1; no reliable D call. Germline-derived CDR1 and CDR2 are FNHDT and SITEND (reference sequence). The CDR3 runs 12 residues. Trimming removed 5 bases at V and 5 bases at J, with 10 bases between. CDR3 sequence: CASSRQVTEVFF. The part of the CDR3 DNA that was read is TGTGCCAGCAGCCGACAAGTAACAGAAGTCTTC. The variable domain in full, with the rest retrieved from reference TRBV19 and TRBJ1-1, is GGIITQTPKFLIGQEGQKLTLKCQQNFNHDTMYWYRQDSGKGLRLIYYSITENDLQKGDLSEGYDASREKKSSFSLTVTSAQKNEMAVFLCASSRQVTEVFFGKGTRLTVV.

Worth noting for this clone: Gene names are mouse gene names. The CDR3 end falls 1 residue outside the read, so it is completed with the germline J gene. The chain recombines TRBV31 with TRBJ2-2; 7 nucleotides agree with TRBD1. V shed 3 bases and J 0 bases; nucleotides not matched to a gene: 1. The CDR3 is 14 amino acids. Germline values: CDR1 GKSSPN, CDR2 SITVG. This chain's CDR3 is CAWRGQANTGQLYF. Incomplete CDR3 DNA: TGTGCCTGGAGAGGACAGGCAAACACCGGGCAGCTCTAC.

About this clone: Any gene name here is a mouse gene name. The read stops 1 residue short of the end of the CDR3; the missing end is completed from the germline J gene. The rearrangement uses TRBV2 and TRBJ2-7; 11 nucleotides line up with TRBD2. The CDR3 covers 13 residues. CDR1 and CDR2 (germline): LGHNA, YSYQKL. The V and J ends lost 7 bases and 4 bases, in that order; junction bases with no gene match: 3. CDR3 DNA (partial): TGTGCCAGCATCCGACTGGGGGGGTATGAACAGTAC. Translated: CASIRLGGYEQY. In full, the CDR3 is CASIRLGGYEQYF.